Included here is one TCR beta chain sequence, with context. The antigen is not known. This CDR3 is 16 amino acids long. Germline values: CDR1 MNHEY, CDR2 SMNVEV (reference sequence). Deletions cut 5 bases from V and 0 bases from J, with 14 bases between. The source of the sample is a study of cytomegalovirus exposure and HLA in healthy donors. Study outcomes and limitations: Sequencing depth roughly uniform across donors was assumed in presence/absence analyses.

With 60 Vbeta and 13 Jbeta primers, the PCR was carried out. Authors' data handling: A follow-up analysis tallied 86 million or so unique TCR beta chains, roughly 11 million shared. Repertoires were generated with immunoSEQ multiplex PCR, while TCRdb's copy carries only in-frame clones and drops some. For V, J and clone size, that table is used; D and trimming come from the DNA. The table lists about 120,000 clones, around two thirds of them singletons. Donors had nominal health at sampling but likely had unrecorded immune exposures. Sequenced material: PBMCs. This sequence originates from a woman between 40 and 50 years old in good health and CMV-seropositive. This sequence joins TRBV27 and TRBJ2-1; D may be TRBD2 (6 bases). The CDR3 reads CASSPVTRVSYNEQFF. The CDR3 DNA reads TGTGCCAGCAGTCCCGTGACTAGGGTCTCCTACAATGAGCAGTTCTTC.